This TCR beta chain emerged from a study of T-cell memory formation after mild COVID-19. In its sample, this clonotype was seen a few times. From 5'RACE with constant-segment primers came TCR alpha and TCR beta cDNA libraries that carried sample barcodes and UMIs. In TCRdb, the 5' RACE reads were re-called with MiXCR into one record per CDR3 protein. Found here are 150,000 or so distinct CDR3 sequences, roughly 15% of them singletons; the top ten hold 12% to 15%. The CDR3 has 18 amino acids. CDR1 is MGHRA and CDR2 is YSYEKL in the germline V gene. Trimming removed 1 base from V and 0 bases from J, with 15 bases in between.

V is TRBV4-1 and J is TRBJ1-4; D perhaps matches TRBD1 (5 bases). The sequence was obtained from an adult woman who had mild COVID-19 (a few samples of this study predate the infection). Cell type and time point are not known. Sequences were obtained from PBMCs or a T cell subset sorted from them (not recorded which). The CDR3 loop reads CASSQGEGERATNEKLFF. CDR3 bases: TGCGCCAGCAGCCAAGGCGAAGGGGAACGCGCAACTAATGAAAAACTGTTTTTT.